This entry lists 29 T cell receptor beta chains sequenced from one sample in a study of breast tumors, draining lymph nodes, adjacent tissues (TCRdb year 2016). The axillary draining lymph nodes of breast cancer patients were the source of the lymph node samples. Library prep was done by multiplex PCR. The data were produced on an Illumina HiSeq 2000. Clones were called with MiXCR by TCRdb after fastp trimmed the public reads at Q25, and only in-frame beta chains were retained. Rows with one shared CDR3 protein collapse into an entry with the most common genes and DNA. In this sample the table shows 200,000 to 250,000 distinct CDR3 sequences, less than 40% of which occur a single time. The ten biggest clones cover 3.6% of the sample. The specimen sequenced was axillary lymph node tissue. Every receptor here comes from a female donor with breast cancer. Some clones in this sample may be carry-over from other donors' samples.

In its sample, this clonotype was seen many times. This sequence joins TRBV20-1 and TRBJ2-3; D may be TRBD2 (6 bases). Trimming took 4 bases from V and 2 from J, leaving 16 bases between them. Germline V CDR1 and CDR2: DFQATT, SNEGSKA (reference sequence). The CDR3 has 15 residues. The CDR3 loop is CSATGTYSYTDTQYF. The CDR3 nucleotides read TGCAGTGCTACCGGGACTTACTCCTACACAGATACGCAGTATTTT.

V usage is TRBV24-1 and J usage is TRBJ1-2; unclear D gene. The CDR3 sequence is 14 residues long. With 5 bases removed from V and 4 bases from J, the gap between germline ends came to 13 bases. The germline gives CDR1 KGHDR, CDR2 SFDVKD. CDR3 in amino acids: CATSVPDGVYGYTF. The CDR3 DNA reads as TGTGCCACCAGTGTCCCGGACGGGGTCTATGGCTACACCTTC.

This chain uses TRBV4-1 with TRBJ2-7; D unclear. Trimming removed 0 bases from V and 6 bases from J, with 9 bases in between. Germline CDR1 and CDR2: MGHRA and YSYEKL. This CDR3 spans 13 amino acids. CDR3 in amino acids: CASSQDLRSEQYF. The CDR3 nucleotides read TGCGCCAGCAGCCAAGATCTGAGGAGCGAGCAGTACTTC.

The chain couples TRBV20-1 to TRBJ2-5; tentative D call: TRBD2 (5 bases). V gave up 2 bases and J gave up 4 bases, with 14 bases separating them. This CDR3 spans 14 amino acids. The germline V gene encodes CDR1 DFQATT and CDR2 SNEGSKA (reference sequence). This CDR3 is CSARIGNTRETQYF. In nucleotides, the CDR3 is TGCAGTGCTAGAATCGGGAACACCCGAGAGACCCAGTACTTC.

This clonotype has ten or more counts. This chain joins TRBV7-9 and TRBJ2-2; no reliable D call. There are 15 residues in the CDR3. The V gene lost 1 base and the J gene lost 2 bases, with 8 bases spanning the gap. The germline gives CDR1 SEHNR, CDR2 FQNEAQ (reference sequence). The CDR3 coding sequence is TGTGCCAGCAGCTTAGTAGGCGTTAACACCGGGGAGCTGTTTTTT. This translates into CASSLVGVNTGELFF.

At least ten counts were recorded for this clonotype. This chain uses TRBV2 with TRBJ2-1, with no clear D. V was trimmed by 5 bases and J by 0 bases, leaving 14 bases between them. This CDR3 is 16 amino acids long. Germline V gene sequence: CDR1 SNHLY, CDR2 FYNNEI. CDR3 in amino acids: CASSLDSFNSYNEQFF. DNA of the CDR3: TGTGCCAGCAGTCTCGATAGTTTTAACTCCTACAATGAGCAGTTCTTC.

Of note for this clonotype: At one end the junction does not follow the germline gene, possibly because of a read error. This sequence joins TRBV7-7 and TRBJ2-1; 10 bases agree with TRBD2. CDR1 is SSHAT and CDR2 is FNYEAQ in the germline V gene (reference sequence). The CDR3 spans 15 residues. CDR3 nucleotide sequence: TGTGCTAGCAGCTTAGCAGCGGGGGGGCCCAATGAGCAGTTCTTC. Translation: CASSLAAGGPNEQFF.

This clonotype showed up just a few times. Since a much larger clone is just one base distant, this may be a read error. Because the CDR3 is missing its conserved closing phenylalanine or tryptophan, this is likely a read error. The CDR3 reads CASSPGGRQETQYL. For the CDR3, the DNA is TGTGCCAGCAGCCCGGGGGGGAGACAAGAGACCCAGTACCTC. This chain uses TRBV7-9 with TRBJ2-5; 8 bases are shared with TRBD2. Germline V gives CDR1 SEHNR, CDR2 FQNEAQ (reference sequence). The length of the CDR3 is 14 residues. Trimming took 5 bases from V and 2 from J; bases not matched to a gene: 4.

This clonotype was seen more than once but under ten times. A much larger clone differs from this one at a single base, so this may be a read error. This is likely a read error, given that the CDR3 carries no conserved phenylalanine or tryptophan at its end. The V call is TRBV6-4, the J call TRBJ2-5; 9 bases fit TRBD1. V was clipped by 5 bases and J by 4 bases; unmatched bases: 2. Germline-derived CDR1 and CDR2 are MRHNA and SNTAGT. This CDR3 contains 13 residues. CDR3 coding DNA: TGTGCCAGCAGTCGACAGGGGGGAGAGACCCAGTACTCC. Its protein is CASSRQGGETQYS.

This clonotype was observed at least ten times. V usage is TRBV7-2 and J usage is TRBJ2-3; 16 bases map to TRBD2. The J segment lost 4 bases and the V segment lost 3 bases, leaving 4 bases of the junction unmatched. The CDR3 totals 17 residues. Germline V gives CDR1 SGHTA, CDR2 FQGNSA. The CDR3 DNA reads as TGTGCCAGCAGCTTCTCCGGGACTAGCGGGGGGGCAGATACGCAGTATTTT. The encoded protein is CASSFSGTSGGADTQYF.

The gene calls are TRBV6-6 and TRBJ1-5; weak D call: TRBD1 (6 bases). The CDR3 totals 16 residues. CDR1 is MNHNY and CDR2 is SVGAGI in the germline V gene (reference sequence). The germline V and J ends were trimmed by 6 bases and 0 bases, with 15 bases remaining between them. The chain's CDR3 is CASSSDRGNSNQPQHF. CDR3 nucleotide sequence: TGTGCCAGCAGCTCGGATAGGGGGAATAGCAATCAGCCCCAGCATTTT.

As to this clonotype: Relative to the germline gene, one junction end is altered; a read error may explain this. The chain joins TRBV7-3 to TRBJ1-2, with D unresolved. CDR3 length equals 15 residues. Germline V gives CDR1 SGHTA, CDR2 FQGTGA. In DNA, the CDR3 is TGTGCCAGCAGTGAATCGGGCAGAGTTTCCTATGGCTACCCCTTC. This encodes CASSESGRVSYGYPF.

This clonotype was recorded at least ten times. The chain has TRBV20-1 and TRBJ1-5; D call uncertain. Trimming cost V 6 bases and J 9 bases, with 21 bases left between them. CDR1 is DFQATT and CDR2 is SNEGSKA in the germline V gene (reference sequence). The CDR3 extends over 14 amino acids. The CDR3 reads CSARPLGSKGPQHF. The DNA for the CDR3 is TGCAGTGCCCGGCCGCTGGGGAGTAAGGGGCCCCAGCATTTT.

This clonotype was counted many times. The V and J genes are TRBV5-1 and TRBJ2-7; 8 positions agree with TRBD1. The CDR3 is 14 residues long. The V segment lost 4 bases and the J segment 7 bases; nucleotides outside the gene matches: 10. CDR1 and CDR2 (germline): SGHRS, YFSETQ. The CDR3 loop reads CASSAGQAPGEQYF. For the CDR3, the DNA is TGCGCCAGCAGCGCGGGACAGGCCCCAGGGGAGCAGTACTTC.

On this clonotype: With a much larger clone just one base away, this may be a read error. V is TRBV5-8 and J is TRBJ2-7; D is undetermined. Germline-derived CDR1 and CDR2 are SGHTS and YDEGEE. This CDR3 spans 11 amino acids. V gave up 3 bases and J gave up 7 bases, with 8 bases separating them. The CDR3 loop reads CASSCSVEQYF. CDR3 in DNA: TGTGCCAGCAGCTGTTCTGTGGAGCAGTACTTC.

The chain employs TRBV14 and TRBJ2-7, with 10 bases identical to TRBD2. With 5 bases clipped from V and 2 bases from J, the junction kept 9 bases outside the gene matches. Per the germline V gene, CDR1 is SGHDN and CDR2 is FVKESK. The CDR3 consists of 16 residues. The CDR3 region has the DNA TGTGCCAGCAGCAGGACTAGCGGATGGGGAACCTACGAGCAGTACTTC. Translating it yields CASSRTSGWGTYEQYF.

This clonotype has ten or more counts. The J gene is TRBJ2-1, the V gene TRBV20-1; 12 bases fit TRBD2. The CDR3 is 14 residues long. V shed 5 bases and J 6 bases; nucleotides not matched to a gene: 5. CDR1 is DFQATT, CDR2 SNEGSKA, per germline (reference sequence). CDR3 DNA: TGCAGTGCTCCCACTAGCGGGGGGTTCAATGAGCAGTTCTTC. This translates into CSAPTSGGFNEQFF.

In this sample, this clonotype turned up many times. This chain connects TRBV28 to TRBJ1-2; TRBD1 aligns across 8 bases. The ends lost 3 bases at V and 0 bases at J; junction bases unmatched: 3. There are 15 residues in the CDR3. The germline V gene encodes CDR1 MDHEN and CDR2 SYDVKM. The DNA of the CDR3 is TGTGCCAGCAGTTTGGGGGGACAGGCTAACTATGGCTACACCTTC. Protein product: CASSLGGQANYGYTF.

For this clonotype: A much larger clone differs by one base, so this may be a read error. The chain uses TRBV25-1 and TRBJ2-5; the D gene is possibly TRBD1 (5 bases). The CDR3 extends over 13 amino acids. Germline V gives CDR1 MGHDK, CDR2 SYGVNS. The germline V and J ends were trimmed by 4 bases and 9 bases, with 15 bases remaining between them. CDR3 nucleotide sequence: TGTGCCAGCAGTGCACACAGGTTTGAGGCCCAGTACTTC. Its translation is CASSAHRFEAQYF.

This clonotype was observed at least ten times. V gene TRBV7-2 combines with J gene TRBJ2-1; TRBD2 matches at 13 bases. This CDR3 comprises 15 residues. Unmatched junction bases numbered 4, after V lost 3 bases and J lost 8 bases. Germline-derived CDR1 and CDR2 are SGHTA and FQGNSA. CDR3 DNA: TGTGCCAGCAGCTTGACTAGCGGGGGGAGAGATGAGCAGTTCTTC. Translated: CASSLTSGGRDEQFF. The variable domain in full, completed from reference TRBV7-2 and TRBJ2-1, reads GAGVSQSPSNKVTEKGKDVELRCDPISGHTALYWYRQSLGQGLEFLIYFQGNSAPDKSGLPSDRFSAERTGGSVSTLTIQRTQQEDSAVYLCASSLTSGGRDEQFFGPGTRLTVL.

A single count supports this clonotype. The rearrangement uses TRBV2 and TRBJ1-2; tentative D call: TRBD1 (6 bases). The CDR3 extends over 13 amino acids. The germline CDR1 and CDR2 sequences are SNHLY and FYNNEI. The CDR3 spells CATDSVSNYGYTF. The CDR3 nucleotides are TGTGCTACGGACAGCGTCTCTAACTATGGCTACACCTTC. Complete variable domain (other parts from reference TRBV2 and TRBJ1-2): EPEVTQTPSHQVTQMGQEVILRCVPISNHLYFYWYRQILGQKVEFLVSFYNNEISEKSEIFDDQFSVERPDGSNFTLKIRSTKLEDSAMYFCATDSVSNYGYTFGSGTRLTVV.

CDR3 sequence reads: CSATTPRNGELFF. CDR3 coding DNA: TGCAGTGCTACGACCCCTAGGAACGGGGAGCTGTTTTTT. The chain joins TRBV20-1 to TRBJ2-2; D not certain. Trimming shortened V by 4 bases and J by 7 bases, and 13 bases separated the two germline ends. The CDR3 runs 13 residues. Germline values: CDR1 DFQATT, CDR2 SNEGSKA (reference sequence).

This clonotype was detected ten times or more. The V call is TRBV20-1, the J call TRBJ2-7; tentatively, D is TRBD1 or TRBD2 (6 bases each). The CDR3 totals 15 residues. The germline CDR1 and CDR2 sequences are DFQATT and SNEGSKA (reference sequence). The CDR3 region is CSPKPAGHPTYEQYF. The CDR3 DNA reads TGCAGCCCCAAGCCGGCGGGACACCCAACTTATGAGCAGTACTTC.

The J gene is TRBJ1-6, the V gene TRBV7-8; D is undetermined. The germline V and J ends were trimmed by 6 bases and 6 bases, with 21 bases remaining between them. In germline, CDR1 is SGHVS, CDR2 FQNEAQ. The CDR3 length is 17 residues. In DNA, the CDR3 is TGTGCCAGCAGTCCCGGGATGAGGACCCTGGGTAATTCACCCCTCCACTTT. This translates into CASSPGMRTLGNSPLHF. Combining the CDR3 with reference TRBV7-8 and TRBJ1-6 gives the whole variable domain GAGVSQSPRYKVAKRGQDVALRCDPISGHVSLFWYQQALGQGPEFLTYFQNEAQLDKSGLPSDRFFAERPEGSVSTLKIQRTQQEDSAVYLCASSPGMRTLGNSPLHFGNGTRLTVT.

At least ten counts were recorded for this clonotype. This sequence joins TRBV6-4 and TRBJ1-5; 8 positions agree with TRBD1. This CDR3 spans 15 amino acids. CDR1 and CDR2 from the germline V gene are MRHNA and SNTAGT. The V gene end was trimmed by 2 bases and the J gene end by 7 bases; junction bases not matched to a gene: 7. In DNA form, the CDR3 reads TGTGCCAGCAGTGACACACCCAGGGGGCTACAGCCCCAGCATTTT. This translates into CASSDTPRGLQPQHF.

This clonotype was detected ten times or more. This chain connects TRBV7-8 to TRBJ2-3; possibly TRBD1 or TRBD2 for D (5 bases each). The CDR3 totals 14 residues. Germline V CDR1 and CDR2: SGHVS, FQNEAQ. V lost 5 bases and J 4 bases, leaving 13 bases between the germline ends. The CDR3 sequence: CASSPNGGADTQYF. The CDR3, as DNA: TGTGCCAGCAGCCCGAATGGGGGAGCAGATACGCAGTATTTT.

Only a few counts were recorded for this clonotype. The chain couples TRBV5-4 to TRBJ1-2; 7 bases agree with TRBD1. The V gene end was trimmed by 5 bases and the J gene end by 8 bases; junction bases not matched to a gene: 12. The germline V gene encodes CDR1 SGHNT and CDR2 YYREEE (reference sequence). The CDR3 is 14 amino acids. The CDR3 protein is CASRGDREEGGYTF. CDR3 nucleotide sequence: TGTGCCAGCAGAGGTGACAGGGAGGAAGGAGGCTACACCTTC. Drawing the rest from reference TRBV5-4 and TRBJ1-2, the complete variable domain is ETGVTQSPTHLIKTRGQQVTLRCSSQSGHNTVSWYQQALGQGPQFIFQYYREEENGRGNFPPRFSGLQFPNYSSELNVNALELDDSALYLCASRGDREEGGYTFGSGTRLTVV.

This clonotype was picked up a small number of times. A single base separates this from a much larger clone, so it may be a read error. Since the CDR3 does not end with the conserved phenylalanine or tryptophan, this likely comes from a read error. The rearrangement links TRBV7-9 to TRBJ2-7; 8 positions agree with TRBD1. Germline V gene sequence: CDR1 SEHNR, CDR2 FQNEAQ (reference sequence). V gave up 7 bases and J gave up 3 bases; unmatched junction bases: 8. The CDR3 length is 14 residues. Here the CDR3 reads CASTPGTGNYEQYL. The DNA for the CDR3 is TGTGCCAGCACCCCCGGGACAGGCAACTACGAGCAGTACCTC.

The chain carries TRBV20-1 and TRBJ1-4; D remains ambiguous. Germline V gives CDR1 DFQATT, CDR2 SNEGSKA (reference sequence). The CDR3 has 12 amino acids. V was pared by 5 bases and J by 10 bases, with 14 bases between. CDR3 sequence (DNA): TGCAGTGCTGCCCAAGGGTATGGAAAACTGTTTTTT. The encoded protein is CSAAQGYGKLFF.